A selection of T cell receptor beta chains follows, all from one sample in a study of cytomegalovirus exposure and HLA in healthy donors. Produced via immunoSEQ multiplex PCR; TCRdb's table is partial and in-frame only. The sample gives hundreds of thousands of clones, about nine tenths of which show up once; 0.83% is in the top ten. The specimen sequenced was PBMCs. All receptors come from a woman aged 18 to 35 in good health and CMV-seronegative. Both conserved end residues are trimmed from each CDR3. Clone size is given for some rows only: seen once, a few or many times, or a class if the clone is expanded.

CDR3: ASSEARRAGGYT
size: NA
J: TRBJ1-2
V: TRBV2

CDR3: ASSLRLAGETQY
size: NA
J: TRBJ2-5
V: TRBV28

CDR3: ASSLAGNSNQPQH
size: NA
J: TRBJ1-5
V: TRBV5-1

CDR3: ASTDYDSTDTQY
size: NA
J: TRBJ2-3
V: TRBV2

CDR3: ASSLDRVEQY
size: NA
J: TRBJ2-7
V: TRBV5-1

CDR3: ASSQLPLDRNYGYT
size: NA
J: TRBJ1-2
V: TRBV27

CDR3: ASSRGLASQETQY
size: NA
J: TRBJ2-5
V: TRBV7-7

CDR3: ASSHRGSGGGYEQY
size: NA
J: TRBJ2-7
V: TRBV4-1

CDR3: ASSNGQGLSSYEQY
size: once
J: TRBJ2-7
V: TRBV10-1

CDR3: ASSYGTGTDTQY
size: NA
J: TRBJ2-3
V: TRBV7-7

CDR3: ASSLAQGAADTQY
size: NA
J: TRBJ2-3
V: TRBV28

CDR3: ASSLAPGTSGSTDTQY
size: NA
J: TRBJ2-3
V: TRBV27

CDR3: ASSSGHFPNEQF
size: NA
J: TRBJ2-1
V: TRBV5-6

CDR3: ASCTGTGGVRAGNTIY
size: NA
J: TRBJ1-3
V: TRBV19

CDR3: ASSYGQTPNNEQF
size: few
J: TRBJ2-1
V: TRBV7-9

CDR3: ASSELDREQF
size: NA
J: TRBJ2-1
V: TRBV2

CDR3: ASRQQGNTEAF
size: few
J: TRBJ1-1
V: TRBV19

CDR3: ASSLAAGLGDEQF
size: once
J: TRBJ2-1
V: TRBV11-3

CDR3: ASSDPPGQGSYNEQF
size: NA
J: TRBJ2-1
V: TRBV6-1

CDR3: ASSQGGQSVGEKLF
size: NA
J: TRBJ1-4
V: TRBV4-1

CDR3: ASSPFGQMNTEAF
size: NA
J: TRBJ1-1
V: TRBV25-1

CDR3: ASSFRRGGETQY
size: NA
J: TRBJ2-5
V: TRBV28

CDR3: ASSLEGLLTGELF
size: NA
J: TRBJ2-2
V: TRBV5-6

CDR3: ASGPQVNYEQY
size: NA
J: TRBJ2-7
V: TRBV7-2

CDR3: ASGGQGSAYGYT
size: NA
J: TRBJ1-2
V: TRBV28

CDR3: ASRETGDGYT
size: few
J: TRBJ1-2
V: TRBV7-9

CDR3: ASTLDRGRNEKLF
size: NA
J: TRBJ1-4
V: TRBV2

CDR3: ASSLLQGKATEAF
size: NA
J: TRBJ1-1
V: TRBV4-1

CDR3: ASSPRQVYGYT
size: NA
J: TRBJ1-2
V: TRBV28